The present entry profiles one TCR beta chain with its context. Its antigen is not known. Rectal tissue came from one to two pinch biopsies taken at colonoscopy. The V segment lost 4 bases and the J segment 5 bases; nucleotides outside the gene matches: 6. Germline CDR1 SGHRS, CDR2 YFSETQ. This CDR3 is 15 amino acids long. Sequencing was at survey level. The table came from immunoSEQ multiplex PCR; TCRdb's copy has only in-frame clones and leaves some out. The table has approximately 37,000 clones, over 70% seen once. The data were obtained in a study of pediatric ulcerative colitis. General study results and limits: This repertoire reflects total lymphocytes rather than subpopulations like regulatory T cells. Ulcerative colitis patients shared more blood-rectal clones than controls.

The receptor was derived from a boy between 5 and 17 years old with severe ulcerative colitis. The chain links TRBV5-1 to TRBJ1-5; TRBD1 matches at 10 bases. Input material: gut tissue. This CDR3 reads CASSRGTGDDQPQHF. In DNA, the CDR3 is TGCGCCAGCAGCCGAGGGACAGGGGATGATCAGCCCCAGCATTTT.